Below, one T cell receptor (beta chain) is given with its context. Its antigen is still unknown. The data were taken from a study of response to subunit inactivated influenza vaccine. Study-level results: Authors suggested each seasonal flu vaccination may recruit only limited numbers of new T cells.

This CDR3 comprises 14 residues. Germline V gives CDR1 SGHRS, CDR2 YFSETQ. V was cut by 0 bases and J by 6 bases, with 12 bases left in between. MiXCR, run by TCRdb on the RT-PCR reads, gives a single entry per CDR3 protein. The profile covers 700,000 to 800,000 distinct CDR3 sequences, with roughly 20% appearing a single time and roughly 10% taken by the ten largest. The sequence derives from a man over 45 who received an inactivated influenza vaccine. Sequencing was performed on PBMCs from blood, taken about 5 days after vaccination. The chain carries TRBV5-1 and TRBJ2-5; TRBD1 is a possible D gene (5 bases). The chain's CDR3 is CASSLVAGSQTQYF. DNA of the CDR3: TGCGCCAGCAGCTTGGTTGCAGGGTCGCAGACCCAGTACTTC.